One T cell receptor (beta chain) is described in this entry. The sample comes from a study of Graves' ophthalmopathy and Graves' hyperthyroidism. Researchers took RNA transcripts and amplified TCR beta CDR3 regions from them. The first round was an RT-PCR with HTBI primers, and the second round was a multiplex PCR. Each CDR3 protein is one row after TCRdb ran MiXCR on the multiplex PCR reads. The sample shows more than 1,000,000 distinct CDR3 sequences, about two fifths of them seen only once. The CDR3 has 17 amino acids. V lost 5 bases and J lost 4, with 24 bases in between. In germline, CDR1 is MNHEY, CDR2 SMNVEV (reference sequence).

The sequence derives from an adult man with Graves' hyperthyroidism. Sample: peripheral blood or thyroid tissue (not recorded which). This chain connects TRBV27 to TRBJ2-7; D uncertain. CDR3 sequence: CASSNRAPLNPVYEQYF. The DNA for the CDR3 is TGTGCCAGCAGTAACCGGGCTCCCTTGAATCCCGTTTACGAGCAGTACTTC.